The 25 T cell receptor beta chains below come from one sample, sequenced in a study of control samples from healthy donors and cancer patients. Clones were sequenced by immunoSEQ multiplex PCR, and TCRdb holds only the in-frame ones, with some missing. The sample has under 200,000 clones, almost 90% seen once. Sequenced input: blood. These receptor sequences come from a woman in her twenties or thirties in good health.

This clone was observed once. V gene TRBV7-2 combines with J gene TRBJ2-7, with D perhaps matching TRBD1 (6 bases). The CDR3 covers 13 residues. Trimming removed 7 bases from V and 1 base from J, with 11 bases in between. Germline V CDR1 and CDR2: SGHTA, FQGNSA. CDR3 loop: CASTFQGSYEQYF. CDR3 bases: TGTGCCAGCACCTTCCAGGGGTCCTACGAGCAGTACTTC.

This clone appeared a few times. The chain couples TRBV7-2 to TRBJ2-7; D possibly matches TRBD1 or TRBD2 (5 bases each). CDR1 and CDR2 (germline): SGHTA, FQGNSA. V was shortened by 5 bases and J by 9 bases, with 14 bases between the two germline ends. The length of the CDR3 is 12 residues. The CDR3 protein is CASSRQGGGQYF. The CDR3 nucleotides read TGTGCCAGCAGCCGTCAAGGTGGGGGGCAGTACTTC.

The V and J genes are TRBV5-1 and TRBJ2-3, with 8 bases fitting TRBD1. There are 13 residues in the CDR3. Germline CDR1 is SGHRS and CDR2 is YFSETQ. V shed 4 bases and J 6 bases; nucleotides not matched to a gene: 4. In DNA, the CDR3 is TGCGCCAGCAGCCAGGACAGGGCCGATACGCAGTATTTT. Its translation is CASSQDRADTQYF.

This chain uses TRBV21-1 with TRBJ1-4. TRBV21-1 is deemed a pseudogene. The CDR3 length is 16 residues. CDR3 DNA: TGTGCCAGCACCGTGGGGGGGGGTTGGACTAATGAAAAACTGTTTTTT. Translation: CASTVGGGWTNEKLFF.

The chain carries TRBV5-1 and TRBJ2-7; D gene uncertain. The CDR3 has 13 residues. Germline-derived CDR1 and CDR2 are SGHRS and YFSETQ. V lost 1 base, J lost 3 bases, and 8 bases lay in between. CDR3 in amino acids: CASSLRVGYEQYF. The CDR3 DNA sequence: TGCGCCAGCAGCTTGAGGGTCGGCTACGAGCAGTACTTC.

The genes are TRBV5-4 and TRBJ1-1, with a weak D call TRBD1 (5 bases). The CDR3 loop spans 16 amino acids. V gave up 4 bases and J gave up 7 bases, with 23 bases separating them. CDR1 is SGHNT and CDR2 is YYREEE in the germline V gene (reference sequence). The CDR3 reads CASSGVEGFGLGEAFF. The CDR3 nucleotides are TGTGCCAGCAGCGGAGTGGAGGGGTTCGGCCTCGGTGAAGCTTTCTTT.

The chain carries TRBV5-1 and TRBJ2-7; TRBD1 agrees at 9 bases. After removal of 4 bases from V and 4 bases from J, the junction contained 6 bases not matched to a gene. Germline-derived CDR1 and CDR2 are SGHRS and YFSETQ. The CDR3 is 14 residues long. Here the CDR3 DNA reads TGCGCCAGCAGCACAGGGGGCGCAGGTTACGAGCAGTACGTC. Protein: CASSTGGAGYEQYV.

The CDR3: CASSWVQGKFF. CDR3 coding DNA: TGTGCCAGCAGTTGGGTACAGGGAAAGTTCTTC. This chain joins TRBV6-6 and TRBJ2-1, with D perhaps TRBD1 (6 bases). Germline V gene lookup returns CDR1 MNHNY and CDR2 SVGAGI (reference sequence). V was trimmed by 4 bases and J by 14 bases, leaving 12 bases between them. This CDR3 has 11 residues.

The gene calls are TRBV5-4 and TRBJ1-6; the match to TRBD1 covers 8 bases. The CDR3 is 18 residues long. The trim removed 0 bases at V and 9 bases at J, leaving 14 bases unmatched. CDR1 SGHNT and CDR2 YYREEE come from the germline V gene (reference sequence). This chain's CDR3 is CASSLDPGSRGQGSPLHF. In nucleotides, the CDR3 is TGTGCCAGCAGCTTGGACCCGGGCAGCAGGGGGCAGGGTTCACCCCTCCACTTT.

Regarding this clone: Relative to the germline gene, one junction end is altered; a read error may explain this. The genes are TRBV6-1 and TRBJ2-5, with D unresolved. This CDR3 has 13 amino acids. The germline V gene has CDR1 MNHNS and CDR2 SASEGT. In DNA, the CDR3 is TGTGCCAGCATTGAACCCGCGCAAGAGACCCAGTACTTC. As protein: CASIEPAQETQYF.

V gene TRBV5-8 combines with J gene TRBJ1-2, with 8 bases identical to TRBD1. The CDR3 sequence is 12 residues long. V lost 4 bases, J lost 8 bases, and 4 bases stayed unmatched. The germline V gene has CDR1 SGHTS and CDR2 YDEGEE. As DNA, the CDR3 is TGTGCCAGCAGCCGATGGACAGGGGGCTACACCTTC. Translation gives CASSRWTGGYTF.

The V call is TRBV7-8, the J call TRBJ1-4; D is possibly TRBD1 (5 bases). The CDR3 length is 15 residues. The germline CDR1 and CDR2 sequences are SGHVS and FQNEAQ. Trimming shortened V by 5 bases and J by 7 bases, and 17 bases separated the two germline ends. The CDR3 sequence: CASSLGRGRVEKLFF. CDR3 DNA: TGTGCCAGCAGCCTTGGCCGGGGCCGCGTTGAAAAACTGTTTTTT.

This clone was seen once. The CDR3 DNA follows: TGTGCCAGCAGCTCCCTGGGGGCTAACAATGAGCAGTTCTTC. The encoded protein is CASSSLGANNEQFF. The chain links TRBV2 to TRBJ2-1, with D perhaps TRBD1 (6 bases). Trimming stripped 6 bases from V and 5 bases from J, with 14 bases between. The CDR3 contains 14 residues. CDR1 and CDR2 (germline): SNHLY, FYNNEI.

The chain is built from TRBV12-5 and TRBJ1-1; the match to TRBD1 covers 8 bases. Germline V lookup: CDR1 LGHNT, CDR2 FRNRAP. There are 12 residues in the CDR3. V lost 5 bases and J lost 8; bases outside the gene matches: 4. DNA of the CDR3: TGTGCTAGTGGTCCTGACAGGGGAGAAGCTTTCTTT. This encodes CASGPDRGEAFF. The full variable domain, in which reference TRBV12-5 and TRBJ1-1 provide the parts outside the CDR3, is DARVTQTPRHKVTEMGQEVTMRCQPILGHNTVFWYRQTMMQGLELLAYFRNRAPLDDSGMPKDRFSAEMPDATLATLKIQPSEPRDSAVYFCASGPDRGEAFFGQGTRLTVV.

The chain combines TRBV5-1 with TRBJ1-5; 7 bases fit TRBD1. CDR3 length equals 20 residues. V dropped 0 bases and J dropped 3; count of bases not matched to a gene: 18. Looked up from germline, CDR1 is SGHRS and CDR2 is YFSETQ. The CDR3 protein is CASSLAFERDRENDNQPQHF. The CDR3 region has the DNA TGCGCCAGCAGCTTGGCCTTCGAGCGAGACAGGGAAAACGACAATCAGCCCCAGCATTTT.

J is TRBJ2-1 and V is TRBV7-2; 7 nucleotides agree with TRBD1. Per germline, CDR1 SGHTA and CDR2 FQGNSA. The CDR3 loop spans 14 amino acids. Trimming removed 5 bases from V and 7 bases from J; junction bases left unmatched: 8. The CDR3 reads CASSTKTGINEQFF. The CDR3 DNA reads as TGTGCCAGCAGCACTAAGACAGGGATAAATGAGCAGTTCTTC.

V and J are TRBV6-4 and TRBJ2-3; TRBD1 or TRBD2 may be the D gene (5 bases each). In germline, CDR1 is MRHNA, CDR2 SNTAGT. V gave up 0 bases and J gave up 4 bases, with 8 bases separating them. The CDR3 has 14 amino acids. The CDR3 nucleotides are TGTGCCAGCAGTGACTCTGAGGGGCCAGATACGCAGTATTTT. Translated, it gives CASSDSEGPDTQYF.

This rearrangement joins TRBV7-6 to TRBJ2-2; 11 bases line up with TRBD1. The CDR3 extends over 18 amino acids. The V gene's germline CDR1 is SGHVS and CDR2 FNYEAQ. V trimming: 0 bases; J trimming: 4 bases; junction bases outside the gene matches: 7. CDR3 coding DNA: TGTGCCAGCAGCTTAGCTCCGGACAGGGGGCGAGGCACCGGGGAGCTGTTTTTT. Residues: CASSLAPDRGRGTGELFF.

The V call is TRBV28, the J call TRBJ2-7, with TRBD1 matching 9 bases. The CDR3 loop spans 17 amino acids. The V segment lost 6 bases and the J segment 1 base; nucleotides outside the gene matches: 13. Looked up from germline, CDR1 is MDHEN and CDR2 is SYDVKM. The CDR3 sequence: CASSSTPGQGVSYEQYF. The CDR3 region has the DNA TGTGCCAGCAGCTCCACCCCGGGACAGGGTGTTTCCTACGAGCAGTACTTC.

The chain joins TRBV10-2 to TRBJ2-7, with D possibly matching TRBD1 (6 bases). Trimming stripped 3 bases from V and 3 bases from J, with 15 bases between. This CDR3 has 15 residues. The germline V gene has CDR1 WSHSY and CDR2 SAAADI. CDR3 loop: CASSDPSTGFYEQYV. The CDR3 nucleotides are TGCGCCAGCAGTGACCCCTCTACAGGGTTCTACGAGCAGTACGTC.

This sequence joins TRBV6-1 and TRBJ1-6; D unresolved. Trimming pared 0 bases from V and 0 bases from J, leaving 9 bases between. CDR1 is MNHNS and CDR2 is SASEGT in the germline V gene. CDR3 length: 17 residues. The CDR3 DNA reads TGTGCCAGCAGTGAAGCGAGGGTCAGCTCCTATAATTCACCCCTCCACTTT. This gives the protein CASSEARVSSYNSPLHF.

The chain couples TRBV10-1 to TRBJ1-3; D is ambiguous. With 6 bases removed from V and 0 bases from J, the gap between germline ends came to 12 bases. Germline assignment: CDR1 WNHNN and CDR2 SYGVQD (reference sequence). The CDR3 is made up of 15 amino acids. This CDR3 is CASSQEVDSGNTIYF. CDR3 nucleotide sequence: TGCGCCAGCAGCCAGGAGGTCGACTCTGGAAACACCATATATTTT.

Here the CDR3 reads CASSEPGHGEKEGYEQYF. The CDR3 DNA follows: TGTGCCAGCAGTGAACCGGGCCACGGCGAAAAGGAGGGTTACGAGCAGTACTTC. V usage is TRBV25-1 and J usage is TRBJ2-7; possible D gene TRBD2, 6 bases. Germline V gives CDR1 MGHDK, CDR2 SYGVNS. Trimming left V 2 bases short and J 4 bases short, with 24 bases between. This CDR3 region has 18 residues.

About this clone: Other nucleotide sequences in the sample specify the same CDR3. The CDR3 here is CASSQETGSNYGYTF. CDR3 coding DNA: TGCGCCAGCAGCCAAGAGACAGGGTCCAACTATGGCTACACCTTC. The chain is built from TRBV4-1 and TRBJ1-2, with TRBD1 matching over 7 bases. The CDR3 has 15 residues. V lost 0 bases and J lost 2; bases outside the gene matches: 3. The germline V gene has CDR1 MGHRA and CDR2 YSYEKL.

With regard to this clone: Sequence at one end of the junction differs from germline and may be a read error. V is TRBV6-6 and J is TRBJ2-2, with 9 bases that match TRBD1. The CDR3 totals 14 residues. Germline CDR1 MNHNY, CDR2 SVGAGI (reference sequence). The CDR3 region is CASWGTGNPGELFF. The CDR3 region has the DNA TGTGCCAGTTGGGGGACAGGGAACCCCGGGGAGCTGTTTTTT.